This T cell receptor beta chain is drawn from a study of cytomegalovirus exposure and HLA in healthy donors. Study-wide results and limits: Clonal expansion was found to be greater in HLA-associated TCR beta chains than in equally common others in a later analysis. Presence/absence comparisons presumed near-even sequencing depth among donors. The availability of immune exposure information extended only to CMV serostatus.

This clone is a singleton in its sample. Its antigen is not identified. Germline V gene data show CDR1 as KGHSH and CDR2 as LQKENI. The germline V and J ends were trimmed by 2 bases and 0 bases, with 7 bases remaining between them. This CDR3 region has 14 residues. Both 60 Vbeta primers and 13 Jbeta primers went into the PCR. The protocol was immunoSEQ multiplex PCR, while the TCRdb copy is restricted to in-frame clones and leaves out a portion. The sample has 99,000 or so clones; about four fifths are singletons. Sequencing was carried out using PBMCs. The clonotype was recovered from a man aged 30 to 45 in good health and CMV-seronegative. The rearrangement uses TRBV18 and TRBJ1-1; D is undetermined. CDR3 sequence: CASSPAGMNTEAFF. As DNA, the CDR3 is TGTGCCAGCTCACCAGCCGGGATGAACACTGAAGCTTTCTTT. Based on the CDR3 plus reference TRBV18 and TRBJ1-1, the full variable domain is NAGVMQNPRHLVRRRGQEARLRCSPMKGHSHVYWYRQLPEEGLKFMVYLQKENIIDESGMPKERFSAEFPKEGPSILRIQQVVRGDSAAYFCASSPAGMNTEAFFGQGTRLTVV.